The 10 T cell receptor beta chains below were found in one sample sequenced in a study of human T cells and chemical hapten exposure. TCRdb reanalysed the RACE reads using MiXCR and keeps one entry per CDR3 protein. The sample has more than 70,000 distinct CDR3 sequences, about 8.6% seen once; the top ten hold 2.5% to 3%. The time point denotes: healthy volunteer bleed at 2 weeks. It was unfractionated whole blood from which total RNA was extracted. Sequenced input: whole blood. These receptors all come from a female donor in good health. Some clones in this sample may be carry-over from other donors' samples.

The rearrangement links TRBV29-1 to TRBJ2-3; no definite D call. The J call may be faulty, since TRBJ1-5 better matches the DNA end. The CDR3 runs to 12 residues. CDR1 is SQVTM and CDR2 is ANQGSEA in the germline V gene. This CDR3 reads CSVEEVGVTQHF. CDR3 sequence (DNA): TGCAGCGTTGAGGAAGTTGGAGTTACGCAGCATTTT.

CDR3 region: CASSLVRLAGPTDTQYF. The DNA for the CDR3 is TGTGCCAGCAGCTTAGTCCGACTAGCGGGGCCAACAGATACGCAGTATTTT. The chain combines TRBV7-2 with TRBJ2-3; TRBD2 agrees at 11 bases. Trimming removed 1 base from V and 3 bases from J; junction bases left unmatched: 6. The CDR3 runs 17 residues. Germline CDR1 is SGHTA and CDR2 is FQGNSA.

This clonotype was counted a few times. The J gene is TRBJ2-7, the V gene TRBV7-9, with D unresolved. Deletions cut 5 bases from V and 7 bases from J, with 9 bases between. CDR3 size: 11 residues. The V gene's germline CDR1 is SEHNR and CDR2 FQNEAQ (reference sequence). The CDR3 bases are TGTGCCAGCAGCCCCATTAGAGAGCAGTACTTC. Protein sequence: CASSPIREQYF.

This chain's CDR3 is CSVEGRGLATSTDTQYF. The CDR3 coding sequence is TGCAGCGTTGAAGGCAGGGGCCTAGCGACTAGCACAGATACGCAGTATTTT. V gene TRBV29-1 combines with J gene TRBJ2-3; D could derive from TRBD1 or TRBD2 (6 bases each). Germline loops: CDR1 SQVTM, CDR2 ANQGSEA. The CDR3 extends over 17 amino acids. Trimming took 1 base from V and 0 from J, leaving 17 bases between them.

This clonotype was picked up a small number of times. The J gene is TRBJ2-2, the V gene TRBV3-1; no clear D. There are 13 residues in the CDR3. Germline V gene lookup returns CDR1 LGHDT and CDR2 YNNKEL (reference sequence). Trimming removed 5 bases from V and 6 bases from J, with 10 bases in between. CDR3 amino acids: CASSYGEAGELFF. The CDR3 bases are TGTGCCAGCAGCTACGGCGAGGCCGGGGAGCTGTTTTTT.

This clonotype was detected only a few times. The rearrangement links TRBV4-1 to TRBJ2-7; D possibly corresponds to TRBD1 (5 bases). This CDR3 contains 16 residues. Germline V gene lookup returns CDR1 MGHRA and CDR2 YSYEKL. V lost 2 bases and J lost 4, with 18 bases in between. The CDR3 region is CASSQSSQGKGYEQYF. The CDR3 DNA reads TGCGCCAGCAGCCAATCCTCTCAGGGTAAGGGGTACGAGCAGTACTTC.

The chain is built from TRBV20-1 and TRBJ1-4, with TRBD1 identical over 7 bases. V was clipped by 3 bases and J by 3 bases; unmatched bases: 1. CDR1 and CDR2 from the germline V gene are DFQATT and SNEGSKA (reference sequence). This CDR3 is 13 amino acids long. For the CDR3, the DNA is TGCAGTGCTAGGCAGGGGGCTAATGAAAAACTGTTTTTT. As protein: CSARQGANEKLFF.

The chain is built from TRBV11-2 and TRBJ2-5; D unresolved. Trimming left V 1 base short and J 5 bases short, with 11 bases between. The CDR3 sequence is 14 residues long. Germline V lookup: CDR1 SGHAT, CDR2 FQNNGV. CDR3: CASSLGALGETQYF. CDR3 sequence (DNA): TGTGCCAGCAGCTTAGGGGCCCTGGGGGAGACCCAGTACTTC.

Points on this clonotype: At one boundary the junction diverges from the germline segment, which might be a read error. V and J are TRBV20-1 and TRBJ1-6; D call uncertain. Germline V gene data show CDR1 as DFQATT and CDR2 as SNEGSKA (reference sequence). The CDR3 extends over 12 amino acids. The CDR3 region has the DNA TGCAGTGCTAGCTCCCATAATTCACCCCTCCACTTT. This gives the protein CSASSHNSPLHF.

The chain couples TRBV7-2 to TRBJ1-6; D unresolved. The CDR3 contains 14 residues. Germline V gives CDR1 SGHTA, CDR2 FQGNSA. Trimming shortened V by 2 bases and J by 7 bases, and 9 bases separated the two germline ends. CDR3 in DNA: TGTGCCAGCAGCTTAATTGACCGAAATTCACCCCTCCACTTT. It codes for CASSLIDRNSPLHF.